This T cell receptor beta chain came from a study of cytomegalovirus exposure and HLA in healthy donors. Findings of the study overall: HLA restriction was apparent for most CMV-associated TCR beta chains in a later analysis. CMV serostatus alone was available as immune exposure information. In a later analysis, TCR beta V- and J-gene trimming was associated with a missense DCLRE1C variant.

In the case of this clone: Its target is not known.

Primers included in the PCR were 60 Vbeta and 13 Jbeta primers. The method was immunoSEQ multiplex PCR; TCRdb's version includes in-frame clones alone and lacks a portion of them. The sample records some 190,000 clones, around 77% being singletons. CDR3 size: 14 residues. Trimming removed 5 bases from V and 4 bases from J, with 14 bases in between. Germline V gene sequence: CDR1 MRHNA, CDR2 SNTAGT. The sequencing sample was made of PBMCs. The receptor was derived from a woman in her twenties or thirties in good health and CMV-seronegative. This chain uses TRBV6-4 with TRBJ1-1; D is possibly TRBD1 (5 bases). CDR3 sequence: CASSPMGGGTEAFF. The CDR3 nucleotides are TGTGCCAGCAGTCCAATGGGGGGGGGCACTGAAGCTTTCTTT.